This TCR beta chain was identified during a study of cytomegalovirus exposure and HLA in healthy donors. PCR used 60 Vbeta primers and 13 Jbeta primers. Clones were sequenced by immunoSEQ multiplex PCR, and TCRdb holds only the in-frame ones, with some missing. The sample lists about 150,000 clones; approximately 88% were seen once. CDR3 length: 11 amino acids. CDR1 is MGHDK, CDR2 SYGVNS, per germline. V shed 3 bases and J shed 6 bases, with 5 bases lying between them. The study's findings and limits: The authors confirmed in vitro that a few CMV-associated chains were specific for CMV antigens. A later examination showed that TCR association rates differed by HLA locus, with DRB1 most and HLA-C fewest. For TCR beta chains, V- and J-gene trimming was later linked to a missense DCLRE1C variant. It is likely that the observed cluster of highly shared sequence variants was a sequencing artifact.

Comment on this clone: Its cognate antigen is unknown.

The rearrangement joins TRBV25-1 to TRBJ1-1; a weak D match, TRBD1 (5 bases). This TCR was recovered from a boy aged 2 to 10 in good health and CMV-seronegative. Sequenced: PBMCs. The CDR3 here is CASSDRAEAFF. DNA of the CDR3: TGTGCCAGCAGTGACAGGGCTGAAGCTTTCTTT.